Each of the 18 T cell receptor beta chains below was sequenced from the same sample in a study of T cell responses to AZD1222 COVID-19 vaccine. Sequenced by immunoSEQ multiplex PCR; TCRdb stores in-frame clones only, minus some. The sample carries roughly 120,000 clones, roughly 88% recorded once. The specimen was peripheral blood, collected on day 0 of AZD1222 vaccination. All receptors come from an adult in good health.

Only one count was recorded for this clone. The genes are TRBV6-2 or TRBV6-3 and TRBJ2-5; the match to TRBD2 covers 8 bases. This CDR3 region has 15 residues. Germline CDR1 is MNHEY and CDR2 is SVGEGT. Unmatched junction bases numbered 5, after V lost 4 bases and J lost 1 base. The DNA of the CDR3 is TGTGCCAGCAGTTTCTATAGCGGGACCCAAGAGACCCAGTACTTC. Encoded protein: CASSFYSGTQETQYF.

This clone occurred once. The J gene is TRBJ2-5, the V gene TRBV2, with TRBD2 identical over 11 bases. This CDR3 is 14 amino acids long. CDR1 SNHLY and CDR2 FYNNEI come from the germline V gene. The junction had 7 bases not matched to a gene; V was cut back by 6 bases and J by 7 bases. This chain's CDR3 is CASRVAGGPGTQYF. CDR3 DNA sequence: TGTGCCAGCAGAGTAGCGGGGGGGCCGGGGACCCAGTACTTC.

This chain connects TRBV5-1 to TRBJ2-3; D is unclear. The ends were cut back, 0 bases at V and 10 bases at J, with 6 bases in the middle. Looked up from germline, CDR1 is SGHRS and CDR2 is YFSETQ. The CDR3 spans 11 residues. Written as DNA, the CDR3 is TGCGCCAGCAGCTTGGGGTTTGCGCAGTATTTT. Protein: CASSLGFAQYF.

The V and J genes are TRBV28 and TRBJ2-6; possible D gene TRBD1, 6 bases. Trimming removed 11 bases from V and 2 bases from J, with 13 bases in between. In germline, CDR1 is MDHEN, CDR2 SYDVKM. This CDR3 region has 14 residues. CDR3 nucleotides: TGTGCCGCTGTGACAGGCCCTGGGGCCAACGTCCTGACTTTC. Protein sequence: CAAVTGPGANVLTF.

This chain links TRBV12-5 with TRBJ2-7; D is uncertain. V shed 0 bases and J shed 4 bases, with 4 bases lying between them. Looked up from germline, CDR1 is LGHNT and CDR2 is FRNRAP. This CDR3 is 12 amino acids long. The chain's CDR3 is CASGLVDYEQYF. Written as DNA, the CDR3 is TGTGCTAGTGGTTTGGTTGATTACGAGCAGTACTTC.

V and J are TRBV4-1 and TRBJ1-3, with 7 bases aligning to TRBD1. Germline-derived CDR1 and CDR2 are MGHRA and YSYEKL. This CDR3 spans 15 amino acids. The ends lost 1 base at V and 4 bases at J; junction bases unmatched: 4. The CDR3 loop reads CASSQGTGPGNTIYF. The CDR3 coding sequence is TGCGCCAGCAGCCAAGGGACAGGCCCGGGAAACACCATATATTTT.

This rearrangement joins TRBV7-2 to TRBJ2-5; no clear D gene. The CDR3 contains 13 residues. With 1 base removed from V and 4 bases from J, the gap between germline ends came to 7 bases. Germline V gives CDR1 SGHTA, CDR2 FQGNSA. Here the CDR3 reads CASSLGRVETQYF. The CDR3 DNA reads TGTGCCAGCAGCTTAGGGCGTGTAGAGACCCAGTACTTC.

This chain uses TRBV12-5 with TRBJ1-6, with a weak D call TRBD1 (5 bases). This CDR3 region has 16 residues. V lost 4 bases, J lost 7 bases, and 17 bases lay in between. Germline CDR1 and CDR2: LGHNT and FRNRAP. In DNA form, the CDR3 reads TGTGCTAGTGGTTCACGTGGGGCGGAGGGGAATTCACCCCTCCACTTT. Its translation: CASGSRGAEGNSPLHF.

The J gene is TRBJ1-4, the V gene TRBV3-1 (or the pseudogene TRBV3-2), with D uncertain. This CDR3 is 11 amino acids long. Per the germline V gene, CDR1 is LGHDT and CDR2 is YNNKEL (reference sequence). The ends were cut back, 3 bases at V and 7 bases at J, with 3 bases in the middle. The CDR3 DNA is TGTGCCAGCAGCCATGGTGAAAAACTGTTTTTT. Translated: CASSHGEKLFF.

V gene TRBV5-4 combines with J gene TRBJ1-1; TRBD1 agrees at 8 bases. V was pared by 4 bases and J by 4 bases, with 6 bases of the junction left unmatched. Germline assignment: CDR1 SGHNT and CDR2 YYREEE (reference sequence). This CDR3 comprises 14 residues. The CDR3 here is CASSPDRVPTEAFF. As DNA, the CDR3 is TGTGCCAGCAGCCCGGACAGGGTGCCCACTGAAGCTTTCTTT.

This clone was found once. This rearrangement joins TRBV9 to TRBJ1-3; D is unclear. Trimming took off 0 bases at V and 4 bases at J, with 8 bases between the two ends. The length of the CDR3 is 14 residues. CDR1 and CDR2 (germline): SGDLS, YYNGEE. The CDR3 sequence is CASSVDGSGNTIYF. CDR3 nucleotides: TGTGCCAGCAGCGTAGACGGGTCCGGAAACACCATATATTTT.

V usage is TRBV19 and J usage is TRBJ2-7; D not certain. This CDR3 comprises 16 residues. Germline V gene data show CDR1 as LNHDA and CDR2 as SQIVND (reference sequence). The germline V and J ends were trimmed by 3 bases and 0 bases, with 15 bases remaining between them. CDR3 sequence (DNA): TGTGCCAGTAGTATCGCGTGGGGTTCCTACTCCTACGAGCAGTACTTC. Protein product: CASSIAWGSYSYEQYF.

This chain uses TRBV6-2 or TRBV6-3 with TRBJ2-1; no clear D gene. The CDR3 totals 11 residues. CDR1 and CDR2 from the germline V gene are MNHEY and SVGEGT. The germline V and J ends were trimmed by 1 base and 6 bases, with 1 base remaining between them. CDR3 loop: CASSYFNEQFF. Here the CDR3 DNA reads TGTGCCAGCAGTTACTTCAATGAGCAGTTCTTC.

V gene TRBV12-3 or TRBV12-4 combines with J gene TRBJ1-1; possible D gene TRBD1, 5 bases. V was trimmed by 7 bases and J by 3 bases, leaving 12 bases between them. This CDR3 spans 13 amino acids. The CDR3 sequence: CASTRGWDTEAFF. The CDR3 DNA reads as TGTGCCAGCACAAGGGGATGGGACACTGAAGCTTTCTTT.

The genes are TRBV5-4 and TRBJ2-5; 7 nucleotides match TRBD1. The germline gives CDR1 SGHNT, CDR2 YYREEE (reference sequence). Trimming removed 2 bases from V and 4 bases from J; junction bases left unmatched: 2. This CDR3 contains 13 residues. The DNA of the CDR3 is TGTGCCAGCAGCTTACAGGGGTTAGAGACCCAGTACTTC. As protein: CASSLQGLETQYF.

V and J are TRBV27 and TRBJ2-1; D unclear. V was cut by 3 bases and J by 5 bases, with 11 bases left in between. The V gene's germline CDR1 is MNHEY and CDR2 SMNVEV (reference sequence). The CDR3 runs 14 residues. The CDR3 DNA follows: TGTGCCAGCAGTTTGTCCCGAACGGACAATGAGCAGTTCTTC. It is translated as CASSLSRTDNEQFF.

V and J are TRBV4-2 and TRBJ2-5; possibly TRBD2 for D (6 bases). Germline CDR1 and CDR2: LGHNA and YNFKEQ. The V end lost 0 bases, the J end lost 7 bases, and 9 bases lay between the germline ends. The CDR3 covers 13 residues. The CDR3 protein is CASSQEEGRTQYF. The CDR3 DNA is TGTGCCAGCAGCCAAGAGGAGGGTAGGACCCAGTACTTC.

The chain carries TRBV7-3 and TRBJ1-1; 9 bases fit TRBD1. Germline CDR1 reads SGHTA; CDR2 reads FQGTGA. V gave up 5 bases and J gave up 8 bases; unmatched junction bases: 6. The CDR3 contains 13 residues. The CDR3 loop is CASSKTGGLEAFF. The CDR3 nucleotides are TGTGCCAGCAGCAAAACAGGGGGCCTCGAAGCTTTCTTT.